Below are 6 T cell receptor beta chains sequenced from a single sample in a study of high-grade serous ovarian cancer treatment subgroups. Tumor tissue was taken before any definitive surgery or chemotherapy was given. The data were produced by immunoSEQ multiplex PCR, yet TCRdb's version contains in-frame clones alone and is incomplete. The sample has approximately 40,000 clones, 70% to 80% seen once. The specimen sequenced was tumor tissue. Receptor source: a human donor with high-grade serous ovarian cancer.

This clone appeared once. CDR3 coding DNA: TGTGCCAGCAGCTTGTGGAATGGCTACACCTTC. Its protein product is CASSLWNGYTF. This chain links TRBV13 with TRBJ1-2; D is ambiguous. Trimming left V 3 bases short and J 6 bases short, with 5 bases between. The CDR3 has 11 residues. Per germline, CDR1 PRHDT and CDR2 FYEKMQ (reference sequence).

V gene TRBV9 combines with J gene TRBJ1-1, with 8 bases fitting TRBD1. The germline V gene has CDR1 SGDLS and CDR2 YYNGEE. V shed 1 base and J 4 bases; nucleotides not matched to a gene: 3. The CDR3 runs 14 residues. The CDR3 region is CASSVTTGVTEAFF. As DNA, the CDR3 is TGTGCCAGCAGCGTAACGACAGGGGTCACTGAAGCTTTCTTT.

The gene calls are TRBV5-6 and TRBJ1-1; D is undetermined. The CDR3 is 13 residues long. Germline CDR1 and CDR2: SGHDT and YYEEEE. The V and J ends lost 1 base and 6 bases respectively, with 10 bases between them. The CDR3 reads CASSLLSGAEAFF. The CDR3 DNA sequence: TGTGCCAGCAGCTTGCTAAGTGGCGCTGAAGCTTTCTTT.

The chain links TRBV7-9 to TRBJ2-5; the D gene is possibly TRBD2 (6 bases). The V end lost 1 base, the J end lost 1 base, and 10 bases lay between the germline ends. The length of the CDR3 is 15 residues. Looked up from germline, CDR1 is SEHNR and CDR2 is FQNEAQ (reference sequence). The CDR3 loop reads CASSLVLGLQETQYF. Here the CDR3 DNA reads TGTGCCAGCAGCTTAGTCCTGGGACTCCAAGAGACCCAGTACTTC.

The CDR3 region is CASSPLEFATQYF. The CDR3, as DNA: TGTGCCAGCAGTCCCCTAGAATTTGCGACCCAGTACTTC. The V call is TRBV27, the J call TRBJ2-5; no definite D call. The CDR3 loop spans 13 amino acids. CDR1 and CDR2 from the germline V gene are MNHEY and SMNVEV (reference sequence). The ends were cut back, 5 bases at V and 7 bases at J, with 14 bases in the middle.

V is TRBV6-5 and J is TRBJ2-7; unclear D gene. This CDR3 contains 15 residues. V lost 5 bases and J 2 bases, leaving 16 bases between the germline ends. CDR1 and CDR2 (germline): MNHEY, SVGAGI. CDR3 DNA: TGTGCCAGCAGTCCGTTTCGAACAGATCCCTACGAGCAGTACTTC. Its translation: CASSPFRTDPYEQYF.